This T cell receptor beta chain was identified in a study of cytomegalovirus exposure and HLA in healthy donors. The PCR employed 60 Vbeta primers together with 13 Jbeta primers. Sequencing was performed with immunoSEQ multiplex PCR; in TCRdb, only in-frame clones are kept and a portion is missing. The data hold over 65,000 clones, with around 80% observed a single time. V lost 0 bases to trimming and J lost 5 bases; unmatched junction nucleotides: 8. The CDR3 loop spans 18 amino acids. The V gene's germline CDR1 is SGHDT and CDR2 YYEEEE. Sequencing input: PBMCs. The clonotype was recovered from a man between 35 and 55 years old in good health and CMV-seronegative. This chain links TRBV5-6 with TRBJ2-5; 15 bases agree with TRBD2. Here the CDR3 DNA reads TGTGCCAGCAGCTTGGGGACTAGCGGGGGGGCACAGCGGGAGACCCAGTACTTC. It specifies CASSLGTSGGAQRETQYF.